A selection of T cell receptor beta chains follows, all from one sample in a study of T cell responses to AZD1222 COVID-19 vaccine. Method: immunoSEQ multiplex PCR; TCRdb's copy keeps in-frame clones and lacks some. This sample has some 140,000 clones, with around 90% found just once. This specimen consisted of peripheral blood, obtained on day 0 of AZD1222 vaccination. These receptor sequences come from an adult in good health. Both conserved end residues are part of each CDR3. Each record gives: clone size, V gene, J gene, D gene, CDR3 length, CDR3 DNA, CDR3 protein. A D gene is named only where the DNA matches it firmly. The size field is filled for only some rows; it gives once, few, many or a size class.

abundance: .
v_gene: TRBV2
j_gene: TRBJ1-2
d_gene: .
len: 14
CDR3nt: TGTGCCAGCAGTGAAAATGCAGGTTCCCATGGCTACACCTTC
CDR3aa: CASSENAGSHGYTF

abundance: once
v_gene: TRBV6-2/TRBV6-3
j_gene: TRBJ1-2
d_gene: TRBD1
len: 15
CDR3nt: TGTGCCAGCAGTACAACGGGACAGGGGGTCTACGGCTACACCTTC
CDR3aa: CASSTTGQGVYGYTF

abundance: once
v_gene: TRBV29-1
j_gene: TRBJ2-3
d_gene: .
len: 16
CDR3nt: TGCAGCGTTGAGGTATCTGGGCGGCCTAGCACAGATACGCAGTATTTT
CDR3aa: CSVEVSGRPSTDTQYF

abundance: .
v_gene: TRBV9
j_gene: TRBJ1-2
d_gene: .
len: 14
CDR3nt: TGTGCCAGCAGCGTATCTGGGAACGACTATGGCTACACCTTC
CDR3aa: CASSVSGNDYGYTF

abundance: .
v_gene: TRBV28
j_gene: TRBJ2-7
d_gene: .
len: 13
CDR3nt: TGTGCCAGCAGTCGGGGGAGCTCCTACGAGCAGTACTTC
CDR3aa: CASSRGSSYEQYF

abundance: few
v_gene: TRBV6-1
j_gene: TRBJ1-2
d_gene: .
len: 15
CDR3nt: TGTGCCAGCAGTGAAGGTCTGGCGGTTTTCGATGGCTACACCTTC
CDR3aa: CASSEGLAVFDGYTF

abundance: .
v_gene: TRBV5-1
j_gene: TRBJ1-6
d_gene: .
len: 14
CDR3nt: TGCGCCAGCAGCTCCACGGACAGAGACGTACCCCTCCACTTT
CDR3aa: CASSSTDRDVPLHF

abundance: once
v_gene: TRBV6-1
j_gene: TRBJ2-2
d_gene: .
len: 14
CDR3nt: TGTGCCAGCAGTGAAAGGGGACGCACCGGGGAGCTGTTTTTT
CDR3aa: CASSERGRTGELFF

abundance: .
v_gene: TRBV4-3
j_gene: TRBJ1-2
d_gene: .
len: 15
CDR3nt: TGCGCCAGCAGCCAAGATTACGGCAGTTACTATGGCTACACCTTC
CDR3aa: CASSQDYGSYYGYTF

abundance: once
v_gene: TRBV5-4
j_gene: TRBJ1-4
d_gene: .
len: 13
CDR3nt: TGTGCCAGCAGCCGCACGGGAAGTGAAAAACTGTTTTTT
CDR3aa: CASSRTGSEKLFF

abundance: .
v_gene: TRBV7-9
j_gene: TRBJ1-3
d_gene: .
len: 11
CDR3nt: TGTGCCAGCAGCCCCCGCAACACCATATATTTT
CDR3aa: CASSPRNTIYF

abundance: once
v_gene: TRBV12-3/TRBV12-4
j_gene: TRBJ2-7
d_gene: .
len: 11
CDR3nt: TGTGCCAGCAGTTCCACTGGCCAAGCGTACTTC
CDR3aa: CASSSTGQAYF

abundance: once
v_gene: TRBV7-2
j_gene: TRBJ1-2
d_gene: .
len: 12
CDR3nt: TGTGCCAGCAGCTTAGACGGTTATGGCTACACCTTC
CDR3aa: CASSLDGYGYTF

abundance: .
v_gene: TRBV6-2/TRBV6-3
j_gene: TRBJ2-7
d_gene: .
len: 15
CDR3nt: TGTGCCAGCAGTTATGGGGCTACCCGGACTCTGGAGCAGTACTTC
CDR3aa: CASSYGATRTLEQYF

abundance: .
v_gene: TRBV4-2
j_gene: TRBJ1-4
d_gene: .
len: 16
CDR3nt: TGTGCCAGCAGCCAAGCGTTGGGACAAATGGGTGAAAAACTGTTTTTT
CDR3aa: CASSQALGQMGEKLFF

abundance: .
v_gene: TRBV6-2/TRBV6-3
j_gene: TRBJ2-1
d_gene: .
len: 15
CDR3nt: TGTGCCAGCAGTTCCCAATTAGGACTACGCGATGAGCAGTTCTTC
CDR3aa: CASSSQLGLRDEQFF

abundance: .
v_gene: TRBV7-2
j_gene: TRBJ1-2
d_gene: .
len: 14
CDR3nt: TGTGCCAGCAGCTTTGGGGGGGCGGACTATGGCTACACCTTC
CDR3aa: CASSFGGADYGYTF

abundance: .
v_gene: TRBV9
j_gene: TRBJ2-5
d_gene: TRBD2
len: 15
CDR3nt: TGTGCCAGCAGCGTACTAAGCGGGGGTCGGGAGACCCAGTACTTC
CDR3aa: CASSVLSGGRETQYF

abundance: .
v_gene: TRBV28
j_gene: TRBJ1-2
d_gene: .
len: 13
CDR3nt: TGTGCCAGCAGTAGTATCGGGGGGTTGGGCTACACCTTC
CDR3aa: CASSSIGGLGYTF

abundance: few
v_gene: TRBV7-2
j_gene: TRBJ2-3
d_gene: TRBD1
len: 16
CDR3nt: TGTGCCAGCAGCTATCTGGGGACAGGGGGGCCAGATACGCAGTATTTT
CDR3aa: CASSYLGTGGPDTQYF

abundance: .
v_gene: TRBV11-2
j_gene: TRBJ1-2
d_gene: .
len: 13
CDR3nt: TGTGCCAGCAGCTTAGACAGGAACCGAGGCTACACCTTC
CDR3aa: CASSLDRNRGYTF

abundance: .
v_gene: TRBV29-1
j_gene: TRBJ1-2
d_gene: TRBD1
len: 13
CDR3nt: TGCAGCGTCGCGGGACAGGAGAACTATGGCTACACCTTC
CDR3aa: CSVAGQENYGYTF

abundance: .
v_gene: TRBV4-2
j_gene: TRBJ2-5
d_gene: .
len: 13
CDR3nt: TGTGCCAGCAGCCAAGATTGGGGGGAGACCCAGTACTTC
CDR3aa: CASSQDWGETQYF

abundance: .
v_gene: TRBV24-1
j_gene: TRBJ2-7
d_gene: TRBD1
len: 17
CDR3nt: TGTGCCACCAGTGATTCCTCCGGACGGGACAGCTCCTACGAGCAGTACTTC
CDR3aa: CATSDSSGRDSSYEQYF

abundance: once
v_gene: TRBV6-2/TRBV6-3
j_gene: TRBJ2-5
d_gene: TRBD2
len: 16
CDR3nt: TGTGCCAGCAGTTACGGTCCAGGGACTATTAAAGAGACCCAGTACTTC
CDR3aa: CASSYGPGTIKETQYF

abundance: .
v_gene: TRBV10-2
j_gene: TRBJ2-3
d_gene: .
len: 14
CDR3nt: TGCGCCAGCAGCCGGGGTAGTAACACAGATACGCAGTATTTT
CDR3aa: CASSRGSNTDTQYF

abundance: .
v_gene: TRBV12-3/TRBV12-4
j_gene: TRBJ1-5
d_gene: .
len: 13
CDR3nt: TGTGCCAGCAGTTTAAGCCAGAATCAGCCCCAGCATTTT
CDR3aa: CASSLSQNQPQHF

abundance: .
v_gene: TRBV5-1
j_gene: TRBJ1-4
d_gene: .
len: 13
CDR3nt: TGCGCCAGCAGCTTGGACCCGAATGAAAAACTGTTTTTT
CDR3aa: CASSLDPNEKLFF

abundance: once
v_gene: TRBV7-2
j_gene: TRBJ1-6
d_gene: .
len: 14
CDR3nt: TGTGCCAGCAGCTTACAGGGTTGGAATTCACCCCTCCACTTT
CDR3aa: CASSLQGWNSPLHF

abundance: once
v_gene: TRBV18
j_gene: TRBJ1-3
d_gene: TRBD1
len: 15
CDR3nt: TGTGCCAGCTCACCAGGACAGGGTCGCGGAAACACCATATATTTT
CDR3aa: CASSPGQGRGNTIYF

abundance: .
v_gene: TRBV11-2
j_gene: TRBJ2-5
d_gene: .
len: 14
CDR3nt: TGTGCCAGCAGCCTAAACAGGGTGGGGGAGACCCAGTACTTC
CDR3aa: CASSLNRVGETQYF

abundance: .
v_gene: TRBV19
j_gene: TRBJ2-1
d_gene: TRBD2
len: 17
CDR3nt: TGTGCCACCGGGACTAGCGGGGGGGCCGGACGCGTGAGTGAGCAGTTCTTC
CDR3aa: CATGTSGGAGRVSEQFF

abundance: .
v_gene: TRBV28
j_gene: TRBJ2-2
d_gene: TRBD2
len: 15
CDR3nt: TGTGCCAGCAGAGCGGGGGGTACGAACACCGGGGAGCTGTTTTTT
CDR3aa: CASRAGGTNTGELFF

abundance: .
v_gene: TRBV7-8
j_gene: TRBJ1-1
d_gene: TRBD1
len: 15
CDR3nt: TGTGCCAGCAGCCCAGGGGACAGAGGCAGCACTGAAGCTTTCTTT
CDR3aa: CASSPGDRGSTEAFF

abundance: .
v_gene: TRBV7-2
j_gene: TRBJ1-6
d_gene: .
len: 14
CDR3nt: TGTGCCAGCAGTTGGCGGGAACTTAATTCACCCCTCCACTTT
CDR3aa: CASSWRELNSPLHF

abundance: .
v_gene: TRBV19
j_gene: TRBJ2-5
d_gene: .
len: 11
CDR3nt: TGTGCCAGTAGCGCCCACCAGACCCAGTACTTC
CDR3aa: CASSAHQTQYF

abundance: .
v_gene: TRBV7-9
j_gene: TRBJ2-2
d_gene: TRBD1
len: 15
CDR3nt: TGTGCCAGCAGCTCAAGACAGGGTGGCACCGGGGAGCTGTTTTTT
CDR3aa: CASSSRQGGTGELFF

abundance: .
v_gene: TRBV21-1
j_gene: TRBJ1-2
d_gene: .
len: 14
CDR3nt: TGTGCCAGCAGCAAAGGTTTTAGGGTATATGGCTACACCTTC
CDR3aa: CASSKGFRVYGYTF

abundance: .
v_gene: TRBV4-3
j_gene: TRBJ2-7
d_gene: .
len: 17
CDR3nt: TGCGCCAGCAGCCAAGAGGCATTAGAGGGCATATCCTACGAGCAGTACTTC
CDR3aa: CASSQEALEGISYEQYF

abundance: .
v_gene: TRBV10-3
j_gene: TRBJ2-3
d_gene: TRBD2
len: 14
CDR3nt: TGTGCCACCGCGGGGAGCGGGGGGTCAGATACGCAGTATTTT
CDR3aa: CATAGSGGSDTQYF

abundance: few
v_gene: TRBV9
j_gene: TRBJ1-2
d_gene: .
len: 13
CDR3nt: TGTGCCAGCAGCGTGGGGGAAGCCTATGGCTACACCTTC
CDR3aa: CASSVGEAYGYTF

abundance: once
v_gene: TRBV19
j_gene: TRBJ1-6
d_gene: .
len: 13
CDR3nt: TGTGCCAGTAGTCCCTTGGGAGATTCACCCCTCCACTTT
CDR3aa: CASSPLGDSPLHF

abundance: .
v_gene: TRBV9
j_gene: TRBJ2-7
d_gene: TRBD1
len: 14
CDR3nt: TGTGCCAGCAGCACAGGGGGCGAACCCTACGAGCAGTACTTC
CDR3aa: CASSTGGEPYEQYF

abundance: .
v_gene: TRBV2
j_gene: TRBJ2-3
d_gene: TRBD2
len: 13
CDR3nt: TGTGCCAGCGGGGGCGGGGGGCTAAATACGCAGTATTTT
CDR3aa: CASGGGGLNTQYF

abundance: .
v_gene: TRBV28
j_gene: TRBJ1-2
d_gene: .
len: 14
CDR3nt: TGTGCCAGCAGTTTATTAGGGGGGCTTGGTGGCTACACCTTC
CDR3aa: CASSLLGGLGGYTF

abundance: .
v_gene: TRBV11-3
j_gene: TRBJ1-1
d_gene: .
len: 13
CDR3nt: TGTGCCAGCAGCTTAGAGAGGAACACTGAAGCTTTCTTT
CDR3aa: CASSLERNTEAFF

abundance: .
v_gene: TRBV7-9
j_gene: TRBJ1-1
d_gene: .
len: 15
CDR3nt: TGTGCCAGCAGCGTCCAGGGTGGTGCGAACACTGAAGCTTTCTTT
CDR3aa: CASSVQGGANTEAFF

abundance: .
v_gene: TRBV6-6
j_gene: TRBJ1-2
d_gene: TRBD1
len: 14
CDR3nt: TGTGCCAGCAGTTACGGGGACAGGGCTGCTGGCTACACCTTC
CDR3aa: CASSYGDRAAGYTF

abundance: .
v_gene: TRBV11-1
j_gene: TRBJ2-7
d_gene: .
len: 12
CDR3nt: TGTGCCAGCAGCCGCCGGCCATACGAGCAGTACTTC
CDR3aa: CASSRRPYEQYF

abundance: few
v_gene: TRBV27
j_gene: TRBJ1-6
d_gene: .
len: 15
CDR3nt: TGTGCCAGCAAGGAGGGGGGCCAATATAATTCACCCCTCCACTTT
CDR3aa: CASKEGGQYNSPLHF

abundance: .
v_gene: TRBV4-1
j_gene: TRBJ2-7
d_gene: .
len: 13
CDR3nt: TGCGCCAGCAGCCCGAACGAAGGCTACGAGCAGTACTTC
CDR3aa: CASSPNEGYEQYF

abundance: .
v_gene: TRBV7-2
j_gene: TRBJ2-3
d_gene: .
len: 14
CDR3nt: TGTGCCAGCAGCTTAACCCCTTTCCCAGATACGCAGTATTTT
CDR3aa: CASSLTPFPDTQYF

abundance: .
v_gene: TRBV3-1/TRBV3-2
j_gene: TRBJ1-5
d_gene: TRBD1
len: 18
CDR3nt: TGTGCCAGCAGCCAAGGGGGACAGGGGTCTGTTAGCAATCAGCCCCAGCATTTT
CDR3aa: CASSQGGQGSVSNQPQHF

abundance: .
v_gene: TRBV28
j_gene: TRBJ2-7
d_gene: .
len: 12
CDR3nt: TGTGCCAGCAGTTTATCTCCTCGGGGCACGTACTTC
CDR3aa: CASSLSPRGTYF